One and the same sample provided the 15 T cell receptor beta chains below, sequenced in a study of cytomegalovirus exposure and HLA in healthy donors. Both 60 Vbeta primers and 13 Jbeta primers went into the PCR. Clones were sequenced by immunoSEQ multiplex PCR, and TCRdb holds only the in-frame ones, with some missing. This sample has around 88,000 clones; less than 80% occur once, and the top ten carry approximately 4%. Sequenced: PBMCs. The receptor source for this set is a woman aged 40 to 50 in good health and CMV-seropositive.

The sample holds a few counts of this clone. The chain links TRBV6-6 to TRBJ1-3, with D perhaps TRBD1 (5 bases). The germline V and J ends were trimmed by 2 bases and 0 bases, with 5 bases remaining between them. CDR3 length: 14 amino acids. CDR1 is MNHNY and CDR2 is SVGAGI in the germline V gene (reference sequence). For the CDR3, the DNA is TGTGCCAGCAGTTACGACAGCTCTGGAAACACCATATATTTT. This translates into CASSYDSSGNTIYF.

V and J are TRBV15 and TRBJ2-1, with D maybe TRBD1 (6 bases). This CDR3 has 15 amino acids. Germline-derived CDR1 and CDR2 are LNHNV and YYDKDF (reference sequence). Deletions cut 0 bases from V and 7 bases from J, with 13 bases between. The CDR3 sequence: CATSRDRGLSNEQFF. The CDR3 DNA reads TGTGCCACCAGCAGAGACAGGGGCTTGTCGAATGAGCAGTTCTTC. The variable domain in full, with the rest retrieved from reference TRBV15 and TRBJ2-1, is DAMVIQNPRYQVTQFGKPVTLSCSQTLNHNVMYWYQQKSSQAPKLLFHYYDKDFNNEADTPDNFQSRRPNTSFCFLDIRSPGLGDTAMYLCATSRDRGLSNEQFFGPGTRLTVL.

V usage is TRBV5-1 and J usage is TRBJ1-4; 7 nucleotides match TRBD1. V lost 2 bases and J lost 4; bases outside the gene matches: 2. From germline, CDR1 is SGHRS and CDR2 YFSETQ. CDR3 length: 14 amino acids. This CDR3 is CASSFGTVNEKLFF. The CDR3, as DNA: TGCGCCAGCAGCTTCGGGACAGTTAATGAAAAACTGTTTTTT.

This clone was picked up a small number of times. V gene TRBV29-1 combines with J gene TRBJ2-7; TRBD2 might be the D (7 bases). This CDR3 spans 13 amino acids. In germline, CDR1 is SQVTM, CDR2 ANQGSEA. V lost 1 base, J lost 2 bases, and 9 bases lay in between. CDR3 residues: CSVEVGGPYEQYF. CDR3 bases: TGCAGCGTTGAAGTCGGGGGGCCCTACGAGCAGTACTTC.

CDR3 DNA: TGTGCCAGCAGGGGGACTAGCGGAAACAATGAGCAGTTCTTC. Translated: CASRGTSGNNEQFF. The V call is TRBV6-5, the J call TRBJ2-1; 11 bases match TRBD2. Trimming removed 6 bases from V and 5 bases from J; junction bases left unmatched: 3. This CDR3 comprises 14 residues. Germline-derived CDR1 and CDR2 are MNHEY and SVGAGI.

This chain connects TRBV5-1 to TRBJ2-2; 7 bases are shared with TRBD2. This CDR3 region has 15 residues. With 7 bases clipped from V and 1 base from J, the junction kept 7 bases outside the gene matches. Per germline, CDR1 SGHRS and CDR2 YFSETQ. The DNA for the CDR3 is TGCGCCAGCCGGGGGGTACAGGAGAACACCGGGGAGCTGTTTTTT. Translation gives CASRGVQENTGELFF.

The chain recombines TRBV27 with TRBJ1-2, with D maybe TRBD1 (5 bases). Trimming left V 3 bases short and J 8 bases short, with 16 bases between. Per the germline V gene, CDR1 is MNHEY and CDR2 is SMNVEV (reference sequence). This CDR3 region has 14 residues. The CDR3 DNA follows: TGTGCCAGCAGTTTTAAGGGGTCGGCGGGAGGCTACACCTTC. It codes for CASSFKGSAGGYTF.

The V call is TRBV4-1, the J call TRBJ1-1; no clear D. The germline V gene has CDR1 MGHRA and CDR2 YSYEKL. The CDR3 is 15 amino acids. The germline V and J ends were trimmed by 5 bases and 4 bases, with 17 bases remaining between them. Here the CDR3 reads CASSYGLAELTEAFF. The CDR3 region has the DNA TGCGCCAGCAGCTACGGACTGGCTGAGCTCACTGAAGCTTTCTTT.

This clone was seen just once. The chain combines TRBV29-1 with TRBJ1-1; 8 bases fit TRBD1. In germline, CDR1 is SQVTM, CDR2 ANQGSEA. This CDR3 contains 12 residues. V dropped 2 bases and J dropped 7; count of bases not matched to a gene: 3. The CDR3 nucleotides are TGCAGCGTTGAAAGACAGGGGAATGAAGCTTTCTTT. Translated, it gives CSVERQGNEAFF.

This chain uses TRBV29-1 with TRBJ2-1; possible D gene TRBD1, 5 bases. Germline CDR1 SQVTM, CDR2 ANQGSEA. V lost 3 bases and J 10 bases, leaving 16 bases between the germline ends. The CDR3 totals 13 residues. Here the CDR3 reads CSVESVRGGEQFF. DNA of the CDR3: TGCAGCGTTGAGAGTGTTAGGGGTGGCGAGCAGTTCTTC.

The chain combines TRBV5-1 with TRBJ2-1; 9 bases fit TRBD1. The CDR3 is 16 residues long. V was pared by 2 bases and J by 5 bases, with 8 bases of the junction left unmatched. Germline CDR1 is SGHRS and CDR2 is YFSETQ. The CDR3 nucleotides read TGCGCCAGCAGCTTAGCGACAGGGGGGATGAACAATGAGCAGTTCTTC. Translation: CASSLATGGMNNEQFF. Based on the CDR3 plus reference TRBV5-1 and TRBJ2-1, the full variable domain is KAGVTQTPRYLIKTRGQQVTLSCSPISGHRSVSWYQQTPGQGLQFLFEYFSETQRNKGNFPGRFSGRQFSNSRSEMNVSTLELGDSALYLCASSLATGGMNNEQFFGPGTRLTVL.

The chain's CDR3 is CASSFGTRAGRGLQETQYF. The CDR3 DNA is TGTGCCAGCAGTTTCGGGACTCGGGCGGGGCGGGGCCTACAAGAGACCCAGTACTTC. The rearrangement links TRBV28 to TRBJ2-5, with D perhaps TRBD2 (6 bases). Germline V gene sequence: CDR1 MDHEN, CDR2 SYDVKM. The CDR3 totals 19 residues. V lost 3 bases and J 2 bases, leaving 25 bases between the germline ends.

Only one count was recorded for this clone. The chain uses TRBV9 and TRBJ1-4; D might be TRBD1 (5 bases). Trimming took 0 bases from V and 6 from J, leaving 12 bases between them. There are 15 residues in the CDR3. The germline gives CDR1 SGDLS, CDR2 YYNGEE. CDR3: CASSVDGGSYEKLFF. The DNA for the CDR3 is TGTGCCAGCAGCGTAGATGGGGGGTCCTATGAAAAACTGTTTTTT. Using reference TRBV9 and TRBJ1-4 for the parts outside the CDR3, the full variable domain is DSGVTQTPKHLITATGQRVTLRCSPRSGDLSVYWYQQSLDQGLQFLIQYYNGEERAKGNILERFSAQQFPDLHSELNLSSLELGDSALYFCASSVDGGSYEKLFFGSGTQLSVL.

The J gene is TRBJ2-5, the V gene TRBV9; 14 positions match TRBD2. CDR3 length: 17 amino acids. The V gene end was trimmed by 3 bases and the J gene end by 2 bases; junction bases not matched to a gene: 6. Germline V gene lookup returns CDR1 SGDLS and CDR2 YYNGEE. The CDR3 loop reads CASSDGLAGGRQETQYF. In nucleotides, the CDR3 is TGTGCCAGCAGCGACGGACTAGCGGGAGGAAGACAAGAGACCCAGTACTTC.

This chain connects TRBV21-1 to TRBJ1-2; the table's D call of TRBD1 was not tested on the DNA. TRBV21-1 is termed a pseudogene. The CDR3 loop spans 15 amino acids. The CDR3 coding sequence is TGTGCCAACAAACCGAAGTTGACAGGGCAACTTGGCTACACCTTC. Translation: CANKPKLTGQLGYTF.